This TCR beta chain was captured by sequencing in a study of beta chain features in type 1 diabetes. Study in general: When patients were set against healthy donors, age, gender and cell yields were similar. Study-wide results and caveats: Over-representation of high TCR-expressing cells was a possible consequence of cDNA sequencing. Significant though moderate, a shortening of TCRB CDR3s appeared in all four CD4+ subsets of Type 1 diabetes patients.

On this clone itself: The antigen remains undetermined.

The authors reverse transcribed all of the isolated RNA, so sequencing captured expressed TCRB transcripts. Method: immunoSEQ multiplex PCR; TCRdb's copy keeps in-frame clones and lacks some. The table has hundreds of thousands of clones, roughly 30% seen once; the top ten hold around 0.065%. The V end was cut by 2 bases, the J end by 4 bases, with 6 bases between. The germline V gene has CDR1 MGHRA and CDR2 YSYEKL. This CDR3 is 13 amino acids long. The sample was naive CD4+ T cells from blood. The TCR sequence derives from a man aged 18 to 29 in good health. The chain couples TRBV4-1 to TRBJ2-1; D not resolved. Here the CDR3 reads CASSQPGYNEQFF. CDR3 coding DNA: TGCGCCAGCAGCCAACCCGGATACAATGAGCAGTTCTTC.